One sample yielded the 10 T cell receptor beta chains listed below, sequenced in a study of blood T cell repertoires in COVID-19. Some clones are missing from TCRdb's copy, which holds only in-frame ones; the method was immunoSEQ multiplex PCR. The table lists a few hundred thousand clones, 92% of them singletons. Material for sequencing was PBMCs or T cells enriched from blood (not recorded which). These TCRs come from a woman in her 30s who had recovered from COVID-19.

The rearrangement links TRBV6-4 to TRBJ2-7; D is perhaps TRBD2 (5 bases). The CDR3 loop spans 16 amino acids. Germline lookup yields CDR1 MRHNA and CDR2 SNTAGT. Between the trimmed V and J ends, which lost 3 bases and 0 bases, there was a span of 15 bases. This CDR3 reads CASSEGQEEDSYEQYF. In DNA, the CDR3 is TGTGCCAGCAGTGAGGGTCAGGAGGAAGACTCCTACGAGCAGTACTTC.

The rearrangement uses TRBV21-1 and TRBJ1-1; TRBD1 is taken as the D call from the table, unchecked against the DNA. TRBV21-1 is tagged as a pseudogene. The CDR3 contains 13 residues. The CDR3 DNA sequence: TGTGCCAGCAGCAGGCAGGGGAACACTGAAGCTTTCTTT. This gives the protein CASSRQGNTEAFF.

The chain is built from TRBV2 and TRBJ2-1, with 12 bases matching TRBD2. The CDR3 runs to 14 residues. V shed 8 bases and J 7 bases; nucleotides not matched to a gene: 6. Germline loops: CDR1 SNHLY, CDR2 FYNNEI. CDR3 DNA sequence: TGTGCCAGCGGCGGACTAGCGGGGAGAAATGAGCAGTTCTTC. Translating it yields CASGGLAGRNEQFF. Full variable domain (missing parts from reference TRBV2 and TRBJ2-1): EPEVTQTPSHQVTQMGQEVILRCVPISNHLYFYWYRQILGQKVEFLVSFYNNEISEKSEIFDDQFSVERPDGSNFTLKIRSTKLEDSAMYFCASGGLAGRNEQFFGPGTRLTVL.

The rearrangement uses TRBV5-1 and TRBJ2-7, with TRBD1 as a possible D gene (5 bases). In germline, CDR1 is SGHRS, CDR2 YFSETQ. This CDR3 comprises 14 residues. Trimming shortened V by 3 bases and J by 2 bases, and 12 bases separated the two germline ends. In nucleotides, the CDR3 is TGCGCCAGCAGCTCAGGGTTGGGCCCCTACGAGCAGTACTTC. Protein product: CASSSGLGPYEQYF.

The rearrangement joins TRBV11-2 to TRBJ1-1; a possible D gene is TRBD1 (5 bases). The V gene's germline CDR1 is SGHAT and CDR2 FQNNGV. The CDR3 has 15 residues. V was clipped by 1 base and J by 1 base, with 10 bases between them. The CDR3 here is CASSLGGRENTEAFF. CDR3 nucleotide sequence: TGTGCCAGCAGCTTAGGTGGCAGGGAGAACACTGAAGCTTTCTTT.

This clone was observed once. The chain has TRBV7-2 and TRBJ1-6; tentative D call: TRBD1 (6 bases). Germline V gene sequence: CDR1 SGHTA, CDR2 FQGNSA. This CDR3 has 14 amino acids. V was clipped by 5 bases and J by 10 bases, with 15 bases between them. This chain's CDR3 is CASSPQGEGSPLHF. In DNA form, the CDR3 reads TGTGCCAGCAGCCCACAGGGCGAAGGATCACCCCTCCACTTT.

With respect to this clone: Other DNA sequences in this specimen translate into the identical CDR3. The V gene is TRBV18, the J gene TRBJ2-5, with D perhaps matching TRBD2 (7 bases). Germline CDR1 and CDR2: KGHSH and LQKENI. Trimming pared 3 bases from V and 5 bases from J, leaving 10 bases between. This CDR3 comprises 13 residues. The CDR3 coding sequence is TGTGCCAGCTCACCGGGGGGGCAGGAGACCCAGTACTTC. It encodes CASSPGGQETQYF. The full variable domain, completed using reference TRBV18 and TRBJ2-5, is NAGVMQNPRHLVRRRGQEARLRCSPMKGHSHVYWYRQLPEEGLKFMVYLQKENIIDESGMPKERFSAEFPKEGPSILRIQQVVRGDSAAYFCASSPGGQETQYFGPGTRLLVL.

Turning to this clone: The sample contains more than one DNA sequence encoding this CDR3. The chain has TRBV2 and TRBJ2-7; 9 bases map to TRBD1. Trimming cost V 6 bases and J 4 bases; bases outside gene matches: 1. Per the germline V gene, CDR1 is SNHLY and CDR2 is FYNNEI. The CDR3 sequence is 12 residues long. CDR3 DNA: TGTGCCAGCAGACAGGGGGCTTACGAGCAGTACTTC. Its translation is CASRQGAYEQYF.

The rearrangement links TRBV15 to TRBJ2-7; 9 nucleotides match TRBD2. Germline values: CDR1 LNHNV, CDR2 YYDKDF (reference sequence). V was pared by 6 bases and J by 3 bases, with 6 bases of the junction left unmatched. The CDR3 sequence is 14 residues long. For the CDR3, the DNA is TGTGCCACCAGTAAGAATAGCGGGAGCTACGAGCAGTACTTC. The encoded protein is CATSKNSGSYEQYF.

V gene TRBV16 combines with J gene TRBJ2-1; 11 bases line up with TRBD2. Trimming took 4 bases from V and 4 from J; bases not matched to a gene: 3. Germline CDR1 reads KGHSY; CDR2 reads FQNENV. CDR3 size: 15 residues. CDR3 region: CASSPTSGSYNEQFF. In nucleotides, the CDR3 is TGTGCCAGCAGCCCAACTAGCGGGAGTTACAATGAGCAGTTCTTC.